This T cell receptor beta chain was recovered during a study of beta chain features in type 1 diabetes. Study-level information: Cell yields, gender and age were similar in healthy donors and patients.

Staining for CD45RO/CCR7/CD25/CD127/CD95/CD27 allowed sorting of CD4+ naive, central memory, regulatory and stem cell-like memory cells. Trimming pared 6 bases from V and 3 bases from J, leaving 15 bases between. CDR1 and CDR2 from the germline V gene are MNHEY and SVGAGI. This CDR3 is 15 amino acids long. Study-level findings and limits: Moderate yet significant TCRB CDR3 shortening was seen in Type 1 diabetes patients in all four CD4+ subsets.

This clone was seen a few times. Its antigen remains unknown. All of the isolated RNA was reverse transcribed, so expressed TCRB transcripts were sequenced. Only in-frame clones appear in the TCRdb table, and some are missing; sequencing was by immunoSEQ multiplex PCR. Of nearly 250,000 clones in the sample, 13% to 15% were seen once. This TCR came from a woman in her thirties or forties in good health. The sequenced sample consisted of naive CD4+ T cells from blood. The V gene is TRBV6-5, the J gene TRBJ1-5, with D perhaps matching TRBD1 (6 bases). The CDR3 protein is CASSRTRDNNQPQHF. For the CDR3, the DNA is TGTGCCAGCAGCCGCACCCGGGACAACAATCAGCCCCAGCATTTT.